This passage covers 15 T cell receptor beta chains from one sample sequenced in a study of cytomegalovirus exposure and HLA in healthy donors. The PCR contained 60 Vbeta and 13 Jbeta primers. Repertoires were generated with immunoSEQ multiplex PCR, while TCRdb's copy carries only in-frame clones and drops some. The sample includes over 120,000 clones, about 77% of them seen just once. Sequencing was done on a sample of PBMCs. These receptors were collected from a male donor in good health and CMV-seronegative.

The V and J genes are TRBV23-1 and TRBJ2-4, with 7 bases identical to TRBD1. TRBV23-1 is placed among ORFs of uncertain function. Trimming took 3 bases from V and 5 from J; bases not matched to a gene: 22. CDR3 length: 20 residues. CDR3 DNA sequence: TGCGCCAGCAGTCACCCAAGGCCCTCAGAGACAGGGAAAGTTGAAAACATTCAGTACTTC. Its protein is CASSHPRPSETGKVENIQYF.

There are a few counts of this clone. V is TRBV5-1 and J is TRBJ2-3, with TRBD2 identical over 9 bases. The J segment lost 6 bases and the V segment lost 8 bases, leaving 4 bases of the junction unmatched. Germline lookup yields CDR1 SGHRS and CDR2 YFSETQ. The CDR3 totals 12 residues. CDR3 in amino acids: CASRLAADTQYF. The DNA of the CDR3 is TGCGCCAGTCGACTAGCGGCCGATACGCAGTATTTT.

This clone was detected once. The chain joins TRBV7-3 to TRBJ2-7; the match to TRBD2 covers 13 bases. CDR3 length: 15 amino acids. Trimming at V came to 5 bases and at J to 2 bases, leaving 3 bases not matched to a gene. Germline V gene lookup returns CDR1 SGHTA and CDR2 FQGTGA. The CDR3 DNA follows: TGTGCCAGCAGCCGCGGGACTAGCGGGACCTACGAGCAGTACTTC. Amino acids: CASSRGTSGTYEQYF.

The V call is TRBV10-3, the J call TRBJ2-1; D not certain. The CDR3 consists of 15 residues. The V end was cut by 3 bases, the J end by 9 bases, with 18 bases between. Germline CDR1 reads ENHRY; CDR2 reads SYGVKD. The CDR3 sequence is CAISDPTPRVSEQFF. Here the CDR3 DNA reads TGTGCCATCAGTGACCCTACTCCCCGCGTTTCTGAGCAGTTCTTC.

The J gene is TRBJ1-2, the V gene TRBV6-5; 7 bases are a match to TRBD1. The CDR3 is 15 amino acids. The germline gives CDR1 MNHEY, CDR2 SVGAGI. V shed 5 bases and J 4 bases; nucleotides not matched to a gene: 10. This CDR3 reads CASSLQGGRRYGYTF. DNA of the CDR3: TGTGCCAGCAGTCTCCAGGGGGGACGGCGCTATGGCTACACCTTC.

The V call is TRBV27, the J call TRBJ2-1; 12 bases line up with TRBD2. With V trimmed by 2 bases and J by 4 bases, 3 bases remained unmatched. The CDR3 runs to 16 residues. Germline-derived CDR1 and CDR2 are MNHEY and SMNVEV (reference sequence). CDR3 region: CASSLGLAGGYNEQFF. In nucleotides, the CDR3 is TGTGCCAGCAGTTTAGGGCTAGCGGGGGGGTACAATGAGCAGTTCTTC.

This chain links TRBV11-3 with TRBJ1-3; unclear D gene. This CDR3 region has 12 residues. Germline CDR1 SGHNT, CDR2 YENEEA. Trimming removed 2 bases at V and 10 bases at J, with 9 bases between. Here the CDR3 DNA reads TGTGCCAGCAGCTTAACCGGGGAAACCATATATTTT. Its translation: CASSLTGETIYF.

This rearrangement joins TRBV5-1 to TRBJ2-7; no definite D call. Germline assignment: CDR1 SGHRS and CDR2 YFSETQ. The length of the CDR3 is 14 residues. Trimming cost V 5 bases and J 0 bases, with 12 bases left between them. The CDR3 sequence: CASSVEANSYEQYF. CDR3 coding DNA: TGCGCCAGCAGTGTTGAAGCGAACTCCTACGAGCAGTACTTC.

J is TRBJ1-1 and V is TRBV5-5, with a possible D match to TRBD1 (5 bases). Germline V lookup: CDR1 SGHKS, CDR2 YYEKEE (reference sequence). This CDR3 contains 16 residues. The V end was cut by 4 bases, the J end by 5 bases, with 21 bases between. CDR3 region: CASSPILLTAGTEAFF. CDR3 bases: TGTGCCAGCAGCCCGATCCTTTTGACAGCTGGTACTGAAGCTTTCTTT. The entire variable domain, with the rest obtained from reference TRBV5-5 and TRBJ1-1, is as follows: DAGVTQSPTHLIKTRGQQVTLRCSPISGHKSVSWYQQVLGQGPQFIFQYYEKEERGRGNFPDRFSARQFPNYSSELNVNALLLGDSALYLCASSPILLTAGTEAFFGQGTRLTVV.

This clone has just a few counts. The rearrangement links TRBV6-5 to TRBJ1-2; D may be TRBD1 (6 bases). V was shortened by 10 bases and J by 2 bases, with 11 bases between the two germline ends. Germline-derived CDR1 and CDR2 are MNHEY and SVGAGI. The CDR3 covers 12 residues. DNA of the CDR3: TGTGCCACTCGACAGGTGAACTATGGCTACACCTTC. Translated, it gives CATRQVNYGYTF.

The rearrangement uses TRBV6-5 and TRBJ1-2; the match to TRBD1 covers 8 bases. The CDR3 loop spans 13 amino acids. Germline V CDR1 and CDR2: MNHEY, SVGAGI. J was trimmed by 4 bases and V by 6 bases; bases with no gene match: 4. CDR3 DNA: TGTGCCAGCAGAGCAGGGGGCAGCTATGGCTACACCTTC. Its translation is CASRAGGSYGYTF.

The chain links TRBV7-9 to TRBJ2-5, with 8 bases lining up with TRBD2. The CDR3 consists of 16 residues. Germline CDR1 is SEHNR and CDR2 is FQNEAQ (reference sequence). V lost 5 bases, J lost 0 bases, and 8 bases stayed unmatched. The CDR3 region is CASSQSTSGDQETQYF. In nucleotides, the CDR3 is TGTGCCAGCAGCCAGTCAACTAGCGGAGACCAAGAGACCCAGTACTTC.

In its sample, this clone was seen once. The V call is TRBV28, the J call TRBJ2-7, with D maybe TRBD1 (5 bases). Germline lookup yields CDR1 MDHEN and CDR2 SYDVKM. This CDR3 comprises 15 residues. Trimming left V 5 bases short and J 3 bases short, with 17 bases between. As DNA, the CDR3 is TGTGCCAGCAGTATTAAGGGGCGGTTTAACTACGAGCAGTACTTC. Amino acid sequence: CASSIKGRFNYEQYF.

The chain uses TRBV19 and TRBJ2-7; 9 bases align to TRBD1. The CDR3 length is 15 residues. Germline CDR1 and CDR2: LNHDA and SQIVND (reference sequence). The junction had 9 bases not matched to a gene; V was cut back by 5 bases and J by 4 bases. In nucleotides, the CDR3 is TGTGCCAGTAGTCTACAACAGGGGGCGCAGTACGAGCAGTACTTC. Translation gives CASSLQQGAQYEQYF. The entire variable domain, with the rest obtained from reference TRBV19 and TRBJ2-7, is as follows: DGGITQSPKYLFRKEGQNVTLSCEQNLNHDAMYWYRQDPGQGLRLIYYSQIVNDFQKGDIAEGYSVSREKKESFPLTVTSAQKNPTAFYLCASSLQQGAQYEQYFGPGTRLTVT.

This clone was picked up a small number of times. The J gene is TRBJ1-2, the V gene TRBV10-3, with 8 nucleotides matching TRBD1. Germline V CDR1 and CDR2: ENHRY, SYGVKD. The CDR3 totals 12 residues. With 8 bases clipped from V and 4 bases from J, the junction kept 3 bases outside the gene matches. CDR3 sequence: CAIQGAVYGYTF. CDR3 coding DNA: TGTGCCATCCAGGGGGCCGTCTATGGCTACACCTTC.